The 18 T cell receptor beta chains below all came from one sample that was sequenced in a study of T cell responses to AZD1222 COVID-19 vaccine. Libraries were prepared by immunoSEQ multiplex PCR; TCRdb keeps only in-frame clonotypes and omits some of them. The sample gives tens of thousands of clones, more than 85% of which show up once; 8% is in the top ten. The sequencing here drew on peripheral blood, taken 28 days after the second AZD1222 dose. The receptors shown here come from an adult who received the AZD1222 COVID-19 vaccine.

J is TRBJ2-3 and V is TRBV1; the listed D gene, TRBD2, was not tested against the DNA. TRBV1 is a pseudogene segment. The CDR3 covers 16 residues. The CDR3 DNA is TGCACCAGCAGCCAAGGGGGAGCGGAAGTTGCAGATACGCAGTATTTT. Protein sequence: CTSSQGGAEVADTQYF.

J is TRBJ2-7 and V is TRBV7-9, with no clear D. There are 16 residues in the CDR3. The V end was cut by 6 bases, the J end by 3 bases, with 21 bases between. Germline V lookup: CDR1 SEHNR, CDR2 FQNEAQ (reference sequence). The CDR3 is CASRPFRASTRYEQYF. CDR3 nucleotide sequence: TGTGCCAGCAGACCTTTCCGGGCTTCCACCCGCTACGAGCAGTACTTC.

This clone has just one count. The rearrangement uses TRBV19 and TRBJ1-3; TRBD1 aligns across 11 bases. The CDR3 length is 16 residues. V was clipped by 5 bases and J by 2 bases; unmatched bases: 5. The germline CDR1 and CDR2 sequences are LNHDA and SQIVND (reference sequence). In DNA form, the CDR3 reads TGTGCCAGTAGTTTCGAGGACAGGGGGCCTGGAAACACCATATATTTT. Residues: CASSFEDRGPGNTIYF.

The CDR3 nucleotides read TGTGCCAGCAGCCAAACCGGGGAGCTGTTTTTT. This sequence encodes CASSQTGELFF. The chain joins TRBV3-1 (or the pseudogene TRBV3-2) to TRBJ2-2; D remains ambiguous. V lost 2 bases, J lost 5 bases, and 0 bases lay in between. This CDR3 is 11 amino acids long. Per germline, CDR1 LGHDT and CDR2 YNNKEL (reference sequence).

This chain links TRBV10-3 with TRBJ1-1, with a tentative D call TRBD1 (6 bases). The CDR3 extends over 15 amino acids. Looked up from germline, CDR1 is ENHRY and CDR2 is SYGVKD. The V gene lost 0 bases and the J gene lost 5 bases, with 13 bases spanning the gap. The CDR3 DNA reads TGTGCCATCAGTGAGTCGTCAGGGGACGGGACTGAAGCTTTCTTT. Protein: CAISESSGDGTEAFF.

The chain uses TRBV28 and TRBJ2-1; the D gene could be TRBD1 or TRBD2 (5 bases each). This CDR3 is built from 12 residues. The germline CDR1 and CDR2 sequences are MDHEN and SYDVKM. Deletions cut 5 bases from V and 10 bases from J, with 12 bases between. The CDR3 sequence: CASSLSGPEQFF. In DNA form, the CDR3 reads TGTGCCAGCAGTCTATCGGGGCCCGAGCAGTTCTTC.

The chain combines TRBV12-3 or TRBV12-4 with TRBJ2-7; D is ambiguous. The CDR3 extends over 12 amino acids. Trimming removed 4 bases from V and 3 bases from J, with 7 bases in between. The CDR3 DNA sequence: TGTGCCAGCAGTTCCCTTCACTACGAGCAGTACTTC. Translating it yields CASSSLHYEQYF.

This clone was detected only a few times. The CDR3, as DNA: TGTGCCACCAGCAGAGATTTAGTCAGGGGGCACGAGCAGTACTTC. Amino acid sequence: CATSRDLVRGHEQYF. The V call is TRBV15, the J call TRBJ2-7, with TRBD1 identical over 8 bases. Unmatched junction bases numbered 6, after V lost 0 bases and J lost 5 bases. Germline V gives CDR1 LNHNV, CDR2 YYDKDF (reference sequence). CDR3 length: 15 amino acids.

This clone was seen more than once but under ten times. The gene calls are TRBV7-2 and TRBJ1-5; 7 bases are shared with TRBD1. The CDR3 runs 15 residues. With V trimmed by 4 bases and J by 6 bases, 9 bases remained unmatched. Germline V gene data show CDR1 as SGHTA and CDR2 as FQGNSA. CDR3 loop: CASSYSIQGGQPQHF. CDR3 in DNA: TGTGCCAGCAGCTATTCGATCCAGGGGGGTCAGCCCCAGCATTTT.

The CDR3 sequence is CASSPRAFLNTEAFF. CDR3 nucleotides: TGTGCCAGTAGTCCTCGGGCCTTTCTCAACACTGAAGCTTTCTTT. The genes are TRBV19 and TRBJ1-1, with D unresolved. V lost 5 bases to trimming and J lost 2 bases, with 15 bases between them. The germline CDR1 and CDR2 sequences are LNHDA and SQIVND (reference sequence). The length of the CDR3 is 15 residues.

V gene TRBV4-1 combines with J gene TRBJ1-1, with D perhaps TRBD1 (5 bases). CDR1 is MGHRA and CDR2 is YSYEKL in the germline V gene. Trimming stripped 4 bases from V and 4 bases from J, with 13 bases between. This CDR3 is built from 14 residues. CDR3 sequence: CASSRLQAITEAFF. CDR3 sequence (DNA): TGCGCCAGCAGCCGTTTACAGGCCATCACTGAAGCTTTCTTT.

V is TRBV5-1 and J is TRBJ2-2; 11 bases are a match to TRBD1. This CDR3 contains 17 residues. CDR1 is SGHRS and CDR2 is YFSETQ in the germline V gene. The V segment lost 7 bases and the J segment 3 bases; nucleotides outside the gene matches: 11. The CDR3 DNA reads TGCGCCAGCGGGCTGTCACCGGGACAGGGGGACACCGGGGAGCTGTTTTTT. It yields the protein CASGLSPGQGDTGELFF.

In the case of this clone: Other DNA sequences in this sample translate to the same CDR3. The chain joins TRBV7-9 to TRBJ2-7, with D unresolved. This CDR3 region has 11 residues. Germline V lookup: CDR1 SEHNR, CDR2 FQNEAQ (reference sequence). The V end was cut by 3 bases, the J end by 5 bases, with 5 bases between. In DNA, the CDR3 is TGTGCCAGCAGCTTCGGTAACGAGCAGTACTTC. This codes for CASSFGNEQYF.

The chain couples TRBV29-1 to TRBJ2-7; 11 bases map to TRBD1. The CDR3 runs to 14 residues. Germline assignment: CDR1 SQVTM and CDR2 ANQGSEA. V dropped 6 bases and J dropped 2; count of bases not matched to a gene: 6. The CDR3 nucleotides read TGCAGCGTCCATGGGACAGGGGGAACCTACGAGCAGTACTTC. This sequence encodes CSVHGTGGTYEQYF.

The V call is TRBV5-1, the J call TRBJ2-7; TRBD2 matches at 7 bases. The ends lost 2 bases at V and 7 bases at J; junction bases unmatched: 9. The CDR3 runs 14 residues. Germline loops: CDR1 SGHRS, CDR2 YFSETQ. The CDR3 loop reads CASSLGTFGGEQYF. The DNA for the CDR3 is TGCGCCAGCAGCTTAGGGACCTTCGGGGGGGAGCAGTACTTC.

On this clone: This sample also contains other DNA sequences that code for the same CDR3. This chain uses TRBV7-9 with TRBJ2-7; D is perhaps TRBD1 or TRBD2 (5 bases each). This CDR3 comprises 14 residues. Germline lookup yields CDR1 SEHNR and CDR2 FQNEAQ (reference sequence). Trimming left V 5 bases short and J 3 bases short, with 14 bases between. CDR3 sequence: CASSHRDRNYEQYF. CDR3 coding DNA: TGTGCCAGCAGCCACCGGGACCGCAACTACGAGCAGTACTTC.

The V and J genes are TRBV19 and TRBJ2-2; D is ambiguous. CDR1 is LNHDA and CDR2 is SQIVND in the germline V gene (reference sequence). This CDR3 is built from 15 residues. V was clipped by 3 bases and J by 2 bases, with 10 bases between them. Written as DNA, the CDR3 is TGTGCCAGTAGTATGGGCCTACCTAACACCGGGGAGCTGTTTTTT. It translates to CASSMGLPNTGELFF.

V is TRBV7-2 and J is TRBJ2-3; TRBD2 matches at 9 bases. The CDR3 loop spans 16 amino acids. V trimming: 5 bases; J trimming: 0 bases; junction bases outside the gene matches: 6. Germline V gene lookup returns CDR1 SGHTA and CDR2 FQGNSA. The CDR3 region is CASSPQTSGSTDTQYF. CDR3 coding DNA: TGTGCCAGCAGCCCCCAGACTAGCGGAAGCACAGATACGCAGTATTTT.